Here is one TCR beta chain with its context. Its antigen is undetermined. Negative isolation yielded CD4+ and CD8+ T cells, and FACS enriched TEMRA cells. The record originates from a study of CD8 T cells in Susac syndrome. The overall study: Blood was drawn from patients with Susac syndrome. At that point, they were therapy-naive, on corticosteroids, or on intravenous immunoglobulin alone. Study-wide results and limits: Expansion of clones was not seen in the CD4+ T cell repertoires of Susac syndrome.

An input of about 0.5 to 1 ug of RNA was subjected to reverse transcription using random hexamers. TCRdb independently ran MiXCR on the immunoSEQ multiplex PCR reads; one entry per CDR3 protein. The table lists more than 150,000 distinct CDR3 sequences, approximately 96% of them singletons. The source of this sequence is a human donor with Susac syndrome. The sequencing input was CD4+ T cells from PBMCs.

The CDR3 here is CASSQEGQGKNTEAFF. DNA of the CDR3: TGTGCCAGCAGCCAAGAAGGACAGGGTAAGAACACTGAAGCTTTCTTT. The chain joins TRBV4-2 to TRBJ1-1, with TRBD1 identical over 8 bases. The CDR3 consists of 16 residues. Germline values: CDR1 LGHNA, CDR2 YNFKEQ. Trimming at V came to 0 bases and at J to 1 base, leaving 4 bases not matched to a gene.